A single sample is the source of the 8 T cell receptor beta chains below, sequenced in a study of T cells in Graves' hyperthyroidism and ophthalmopathy. RNA transcripts yielded amplified TCR beta CDR3 regions. HTBI primers drove first-round RT-PCR of the TCR CDR3. TCRdb used MiXCR to reprocess the multiplex PCR reads, holding one entry per CDR3 protein. This sample has about 480,000 distinct CDR3 sequences, with 13% to 15% found just once. The sample was blood. These receptors all stem from a woman aged 18-29 years with Graves' hyperthyroidism.

This clonotype was counted at least ten times. The V gene is TRBV27, the J gene TRBJ2-1; D call uncertain. Germline assignment: CDR1 MNHEY and CDR2 SMNVEV (reference sequence). CDR3 length: 17 residues. Trimming left V 4 bases short and J 0 bases short, with 16 bases between. The chain's CDR3 is CASSSHAQRASYNEQFF. As DNA, the CDR3 is TGTGCCAGCAGTTCCCACGCACAACGGGCCTCCTACAATGAGCAGTTCTTC.

The sample holds many counts of this clonotype. The J gene is TRBJ2-7, the V gene TRBV7-9, with TRBD1 as a possible D gene (5 bases). The germline CDR1 and CDR2 sequences are SEHNR and FQNEAQ (reference sequence). The CDR3 consists of 14 residues. Trimming cost V 4 bases and J 2 bases, with 12 bases left between them. For the CDR3, the DNA is TGTGCCAGCAGCTCGATGACAGCTACCTACGAGCAGTACTTC. Its translation is CASSSMTATYEQYF.

This clonotype has more than one count but fewer than ten. Possible read error: a much larger clone is one base away. This chain's CDR3 is CASSSGTSATDTQYF. DNA for the CDR3: TGTGCCAGCAGCTCCGGGACTAGCGCCACAGATACGCAGTATTTT. The genes are TRBV5-8 and TRBJ2-3; 10 positions agree with TRBD2. V was clipped by 3 bases and J by 2 bases; unmatched bases: 3. CDR1 and CDR2 from the germline V gene are SGHTS and YDEGEE. The CDR3 consists of 15 residues.

This clonotype was counted ten times or more. The chain couples TRBV2 to TRBJ2-3, with 13 nucleotides matching TRBD2. Per the germline V gene, CDR1 is SNHLY and CDR2 is FYNNEI. Trimming removed 7 bases from V and 6 bases from J; junction bases left unmatched: 10. CDR3 length: 16 amino acids. Here the CDR3 reads CASNLGLAGVSDTQYF. CDR3 nucleotide sequence: TGTGCCAGCAACTTAGGACTAGCGGGAGTTTCGGATACGCAGTATTTT.

This clonotype has a handful of counts. V is TRBV7-2 and J is TRBJ1-1; a weak D match, TRBD1 (5 bases). CDR1 is SGHTA, CDR2 FQGNSA, per germline. CDR3 length: 18 amino acids. The V gene lost 0 bases and the J gene lost 4 bases, with 21 bases spanning the gap. CDR3 residues: CASSLAMGFWGEGTEAFF. The CDR3 nucleotides read TGTGCCAGCAGCTTAGCCATGGGATTTTGGGGGGAAGGCACTGAAGCTTTCTTT.

This clonotype was counted at least ten times. The gene calls are TRBV12-3 or TRBV12-4 and TRBJ1-5; D gene uncertain. The CDR3 consists of 13 residues. The V and J ends lost 8 bases and 6 bases respectively, with 14 bases between them. The CDR3 DNA is TGTGCCAGCGGAACTACGGATGTTCAGCCCCAGCATTTT. It codes for CASGTTDVQPQHF.

This clonotype has at least ten counts. The CDR3 here is CASSARDYHNEQFF. The DNA of the CDR3 is TGTGCCAGCAGCGCCCGGGACTACCACAATGAGCAGTTCTTC. The V call is TRBV13, the J call TRBJ2-1; 7 bases fit TRBD2. J lost 5 bases, V lost 5 bases, and 6 bases had no gene match. The CDR3 runs 14 residues. The germline V gene encodes CDR1 PRHDT and CDR2 FYEKMQ (reference sequence).

This clonotype has ten or more counts. The chain joins TRBV10-3 to TRBJ1-1; no reliable D call. Germline CDR1 is ENHRY and CDR2 is SYGVKD. Between the trimmed V and J ends, which lost 0 bases and 1 base, there was a span of 3 bases. The CDR3 has 13 residues. CDR3: CAISESRNTEAFF. The DNA for the CDR3 is TGTGCCATCAGTGAGTCAAGGAACACTGAAGCTTTCTTT.